This is a list of T cell receptor beta chains from one sample in a study of a mutant IDH1 vaccine in newly diagnosed glioma. Their antigen targets remain unknown. Profiling relied on immunoSEQ multiplex PCR, and the TCRdb table lists in-frame clones only, not all of them. Found here are roughly 26,000 clones, around four fifths of them singletons; the top ten hold about 33%. Material: PBMCs, obtained from a glioma patient whose treatment included an IDH1 peptide vaccine. These receptors were collected from a man in his thirties or forties with glioma. Both conserved end residues are part of each CDR3. Each record gives: CDR3 length, clone size, D gene, J gene, V gene, CDR3 protein, CDR3 DNA. A D gene is named only where the DNA matches it firmly. The size field is filled for only some rows; it gives once, few, many or a size class.

17	-	-	TRBJ2-6	TRBV7-2	CASSFDADSSGANVLTF	TGTGCCAGCAGCTTCGACGCGGACAGCTCTGGGGCCAACGTCCTGACTTTC
15	-	-	TRBJ1-1	TRBV9	CASSVGQGPGTEAFF	TGTGCCAGCAGCGTAGGGCAAGGCCCGGGCACTGAAGCTTTCTTT
13	-	-	TRBJ1-3	TRBV30	CAWSLAAGNTIYF	TGTGCCTGGAGTTTGGCAGCGGGAAACACCATATATTTT
16	-	-	TRBJ2-5	TRBV27	CASSLSRAALEETQYF	TGTGCCAGCAGTTTATCGAGGGCTGCTTTGGAAGAGACCCAGTACTTC
14	few	-	TRBJ1-1	TRBV29-1	CSVGGRALNTEAFF	TGCAGCGTTGGGGGGCGGGCTTTGAACACTGAAGCTTTCTTT
15	-	-	TRBJ2-2	TRBV6-1	CASRAWTLNTGELFF	TGTGCCAGCAGGGCCTGGACACTGAACACCGGGGAGCTGTTTTTT
13	-	-	TRBJ1-5	TRBV5-6	CASSPGLNQPQHF	TGTGCCAGCAGCCCGGGACTTAATCAGCCCCAGCATTTT
12	-	-	TRBJ1-1	TRBV6-1	CASRTGRTEAFF	TGTGCCAGCAGAACAGGGAGAACTGAAGCTTTCTTT
13	-	-	TRBJ1-1	TRBV29-1	CSVEVAGGTEAFF	TGCAGCGTTGAAGTGGCGGGTGGGACTGAAGCTTTCTTT
16	-	TRBD1	TRBJ1-5	TRBV7-2	CASSSPGQGLNQPQHF	TGTGCCAGCAGCTCCCCCGGACAGGGACTTAATCAGCCCCAGCATTTT
16	-	TRBD2	TRBJ2-3	TRBV4-1	CASSHGTSGTTDTQYF	TGCGCCAGCAGCCATGGGACTAGCGGGACCACAGATACGCAGTATTTT
16	-	TRBD1	TRBJ2-4	TRBV13	CASSVPGQGEENIQYF	TGTGCCAGCAGCGTTCCGGGACAGGGGGAGGAAAACATTCAGTACTTC
15	-	-	TRBJ2-7	TRBV9	CASSGGAASSYEQYF	TGTGCCAGCAGCGGGGGGGCGGCGAGCTCCTACGAGCAGTACTTC